Listed below are T cell receptor beta chains from one sample, sequenced in a study of breast tumors, draining lymph nodes, adjacent tissues. TCRdb recomputed calls from the multiplex PCR reads with MiXCR, one row per CDR3 protein. The table has 270,000 or so distinct CDR3 sequences, over 30% seen once. The sample was axillary lymph node tissue. The receptor set was obtained from a female donor with breast cancer. Some clones in this sample may be carry-over from other donors' samples. The CDR3 runs from the conserved cysteine through the conserved F or W. D genes are given only for firm matches. Size values are once, few and many counts, or a class for expanded clones, and some rows have none.

>many|NA|TRBV2|TRBJ2-5
TGTGCCAGCAACCAGAAAGAGACCCAGTACTTC
CASNQKETQYF
>NA|TRBD1|TRBV29-1|TRBJ1-4
TGCAGCGTTTTACAGGGACAGGTTGTGAAAAAGCTGTTTTTT
CSVLQGQVVKKLFF
>NA|NA|TRBV20-1|TRBJ2-7
TGCAGTGCCAGTGGGGGGTTCGACGAGCAGTACTTC
CSASGGFDEQYF
>NA|NA|TRBV24-1|TRBJ2-3
TGTGCTAGAGAGTCGGGGCGAGATACGCAGTATTTT
CARESGRDTQYF
>NA|TRBD2|TRBV7-9|TRBJ2-7
TGTGCCAGTTTTCCGAGTGGCGGGGGGTCCCACGAGCAGTACTTC
CASFPSGGGSHEQYF
>NA|NA|TRBV28|TRBJ1-5
TGTGCCAGCAGTTCGCGCGCGGTTGGACCGGGTGGCAATCAGCCCCAGCATTTT
CASSSRAVGPGGNQPQHF
>NA|TRBD1|TRBV2|TRBJ2-2
TGTGCCAGCAGCGGGACAGGGAATCCCGGGGAGCTGTTTTTT
CASSGTGNPGELFF
>many|TRBD1|TRBV20-1|TRBJ1-5
TGCAGTGCTAGCGGACAGGTTTATCAGCCCCAGCATTTT
CSASGQVYQPQHF
>NA|NA|TRBV2|TRBJ1-2
TGTGCCAGCAACGGACACTATGGCTACACCTTC
CASNGHYGYTF
>many|NA|TRBV25-1|TRBJ2-4
TGTGCCAGCAGTGATATTCAGGGGGCCAAAAACATTCAGTACTTC
CASSDIQGAKNIQYF
>many|TRBD2|TRBV24-1|TRBJ2-5
TGTGCCACCAGTGATCCGCGGGGGGGTCAGGAGACCCAGTACTTC
CATSDPRGGQETQYF
>many|NA|TRBV3-1|TRBJ1-5
TGTGCCAGCAGCCAAGCAAGAAATCAGCCCCAGCATTTT
CASSQARNQPQHF
>NA|TRBD2|TRBV6-1|TRBJ2-1
TGTGCCAGCAGTCAAGCGGGAAACGGGGCTTACAATGAGCAGTTCTTC
CASSQAGNGAYNEQFF
>many|TRBD2|TRBV7-9|TRBJ2-7
TGTGCCAGCAGCTCAAGACTAGCGGGATTCTCCTACGAGCAGTACTTC
CASSSRLAGFSYEQYF
>many|TRBD2|TRBV5-1|TRBJ2-2
TGCGCCAGCAGTTTGCCTAGCGGGACCGGGGAGCTGTTTTTT
CASSLPSGTGELFF
>NA|NA|TRBV12-3/TRBV12-4|TRBJ2-1
TGTGCCAGCAGTTTCCACAGCCCCGCCTACAATGAGCAGTTCTTC
CASSFHSPAYNEQFF
>many|NA|TRBV2|TRBJ1-3
TGTGCCAGCAGTGAAGGGACAGCTGGAAACACCATATATTTT
CASSEGTAGNTIYF
>many|NA|TRBV7-6|TRBJ2-7
TGTGCCAGCAGCTCGGGACCCCGGGAGGAGCAGTACTTC
CASSSGPREEQYF
>NA|NA|TRBV27|TRBJ2-7
TGTGCCAGCAGTTTATCGGGGGACTTTTGGAACGAGCAGTACTTC
CASSLSGDFWNEQYF
>many|NA|TRBV19|TRBJ1-3
TGTGCCAGTAGTAGACAGGTGACTGGAAACACCATATATTTT
CASSRQVTGNTIYF
>NA|TRBD2|TRBV12-3/TRBV12-4|TRBJ2-7
TGTGCCAACGAATGGGGTAGCGGGAAGGTGGACTCCTACGAGCAGTACTTC
CANEWGSGKVDSYEQYF
>many|TRBD1|TRBV7-6|TRBJ2-1
TGTGCCAGCAGCCCGACAGGGGCCCCGGTCAATGAGCAGTTCTTC
CASSPTGAPVNEQFF
>NA|NA|TRBV7-9|TRBJ1-2
TGTGCCAGCAGCTCACCGCCGGGACTCTACTATGGCTACACCTTC
CASSSPPGLYYGYTF
>NA|NA|TRBV11-2|TRBJ1-5
TGTGCCAGCAGCTTGGGGCCGGAACAGCCCCAGCATTTT
CASSLGPEQPQHF
>many|TRBD1|TRBV20-1|TRBJ2-7
TGCAGTGCCACGGAACAGGGGGGTTCCTTCTCCTACGAGCAGTACTTC
CSATEQGGSFSYEQYF
>many|NA|TRBV20-1|TRBJ2-1
TGCAGTGCTCCCAACCGAGGGCTGGCGGGACAAACACCAATCCGCAGTGACAGTGAGCAGTTCTTC
CSAPNRGLAGQTPIRSDSEQFF
>many|NA|TRBV5-8|TRBJ2-3
TGTGCCAGCAGCTTGGTAGGCGGGCCCACAGATACGCAGTATTTT
CASSLVGGPTDTQYF
>many|NA|TRBV10-3|TRBJ1-6
TGTGCCATCAGGGAGACGGTAACCTCCTCATATTCACCCCTCCACTTT
CAIRETVTSSYSPLHF
>few|TRBD2|TRBV18|TRBJ2-3
TGTGCCAGCTCAGGGACTAGCGGGAGCGCAGATACGCAGTATTTT
CASSGTSGSADTQYF
>many|NA|TRBV12-3/TRBV12-4|TRBJ1-5
TGTGCCAGCAGTTCGGTTGGATTTAGCAATCAGCCCCAGCATTTT
CASSSVGFSNQPQHF
>many|TRBD1|TRBV7-9|TRBJ2-5
TGTGCCAGCAGCGGACAGGGGGCGGGGGGGACCCAGTACTTC
CASSGQGAGGTQYF
>many|NA|TRBV6-1|TRBJ2-3
TGTGCCAGCAGTCCCCAAGGACAGAGCACAGATACGCAGTATTTT
CASSPQGQSTDTQYF
>NA|NA|TRBV5-5|TRBJ1-4
TGTGCCAGCAGCCGAACCGGGCTTAATGAAAAACTGTTTTTT
CASSRTGLNEKLFF
>many|NA|TRBV20-1|TRBJ2-2
TGCAGTGCTAGATCGGGACTCTATACCGGGGAGCTGTTTTTT
CSARSGLYTGELFF
>many|NA|TRBV4-1|TRBJ2-7
TGCGCCAGCAGCCAAGATCAGGGGACAACAATCTACGAGCAGTACTTC
CASSQDQGTTIYEQYF
>many|NA|TRBV7-9|TRBJ2-7
TGTGCCAGCAGCCCGGACGGATCCTACGAGCAGTACTTC
CASSPDGSYEQYF
>many|NA|TRBV9|TRBJ1-2
TGTGCCAGCAGCGTGTCAGGGGACGTAAACTATGGCTACACCTTC
CASSVSGDVNYGYTF
>many|NA|TRBV6-5|TRBJ1-5
TGTGCCAGCCCCGGGGGCAGGGAACTCAATCAGCCCCAGCATTTT
CASPGGRELNQPQHF
>many|TRBD2|TRBV5-4|TRBJ2-7
TGTGCCAGCAGCTCATATGGACTAGCGTACGAGCAGTACTTC
CASSSYGLAYEQYF